Reported below is one TCR beta chain. Other DNA sequences within the sample encode an identical CDR3. The data are from a study of blood T cell repertoires in COVID-19. Study-level background: Sites across the United States, Italy and Spain contributed samples from acute and convalescent COVID-19. From T cells, B-cell-depleted T cells, or PBMCs came the material, which was cDNA or gDNA.

Followed over time, Seattle patients had been enrolled while infection was active. The CDR3 runs to 14 residues. Deletions cut 0 bases from V and 2 bases from J, with 7 bases between. Germline CDR1 is MNHEY and CDR2 is SMNVEV (reference sequence). As originally analysed: Nucleated cell counts were estimated from reference gene primer amplification. The table came from immunoSEQ multiplex PCR; TCRdb's copy has only in-frame clones and leaves some out. V and J calls and clone size are copied from that table; D and trimming were computed from the DNA. This table holds just over 350,000 clones, approximately 86% found once.

Sequenced: peripheral blood. This chain links TRBV27 with TRBJ2-5; perhaps TRBD1 as D (6 bases). This TCR was recovered from a woman aged 60-75 years with COVID-19, enrolled during active disease. This CDR3 is CASSLSRGQETQYF. Written as DNA, the CDR3 is TGTGCCAGCAGTTTATCGAGGGGGCAAGAGACCCAGTACTTC.